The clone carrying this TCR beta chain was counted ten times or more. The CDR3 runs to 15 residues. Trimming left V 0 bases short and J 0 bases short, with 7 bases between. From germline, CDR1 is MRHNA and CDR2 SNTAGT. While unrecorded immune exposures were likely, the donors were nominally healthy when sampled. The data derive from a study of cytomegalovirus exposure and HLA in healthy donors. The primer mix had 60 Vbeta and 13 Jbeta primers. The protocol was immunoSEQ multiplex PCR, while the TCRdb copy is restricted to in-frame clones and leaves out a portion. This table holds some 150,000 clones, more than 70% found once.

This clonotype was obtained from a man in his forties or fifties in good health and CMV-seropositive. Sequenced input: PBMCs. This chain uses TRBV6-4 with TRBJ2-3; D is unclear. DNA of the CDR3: TGTGCCAGCAGTGACTCGGCGGCTAGCACAGATACGCAGTATTTT. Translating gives CASSDSAASTDTQYF.